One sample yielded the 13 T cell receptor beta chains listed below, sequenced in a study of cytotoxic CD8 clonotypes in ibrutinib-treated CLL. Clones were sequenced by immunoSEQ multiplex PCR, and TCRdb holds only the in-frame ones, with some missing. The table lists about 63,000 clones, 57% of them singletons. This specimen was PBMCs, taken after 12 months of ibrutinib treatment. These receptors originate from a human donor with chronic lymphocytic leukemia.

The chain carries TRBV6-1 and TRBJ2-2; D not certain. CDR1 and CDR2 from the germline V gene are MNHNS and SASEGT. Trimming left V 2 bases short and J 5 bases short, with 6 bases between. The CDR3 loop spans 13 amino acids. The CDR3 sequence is CASSESVTGELFF. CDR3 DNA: TGTGCCAGCAGTGAATCGGTTACCGGGGAGCTGTTTTTT.

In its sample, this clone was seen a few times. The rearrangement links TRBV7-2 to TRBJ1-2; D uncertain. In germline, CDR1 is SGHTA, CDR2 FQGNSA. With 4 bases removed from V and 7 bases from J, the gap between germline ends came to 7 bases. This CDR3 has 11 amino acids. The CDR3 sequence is CASSSWGGYTF. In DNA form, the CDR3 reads TGTGCCAGCAGCTCTTGGGGTGGCTACACCTTC.

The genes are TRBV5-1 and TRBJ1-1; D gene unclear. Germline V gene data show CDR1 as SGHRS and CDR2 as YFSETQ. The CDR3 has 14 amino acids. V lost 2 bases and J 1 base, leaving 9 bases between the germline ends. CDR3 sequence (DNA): TGCGCCAGCAGCTTAGGTCAAGCGAACACTGAAGCTTTCTTT. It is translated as CASSLGQANTEAFF.

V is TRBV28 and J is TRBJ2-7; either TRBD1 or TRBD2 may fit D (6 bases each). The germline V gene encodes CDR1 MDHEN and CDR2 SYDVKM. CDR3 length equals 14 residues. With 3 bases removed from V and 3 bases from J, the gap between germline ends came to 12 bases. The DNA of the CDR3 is TGTGCCAGCAGTTTCGGGGGCAGCGTCTACGAGCAGTACGTC. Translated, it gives CASSFGGSVYEQYV.

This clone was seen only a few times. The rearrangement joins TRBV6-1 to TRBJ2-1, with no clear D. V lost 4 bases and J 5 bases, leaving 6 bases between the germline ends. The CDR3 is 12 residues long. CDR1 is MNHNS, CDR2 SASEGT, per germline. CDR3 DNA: TGTGCCAGCAGTGTATATAACAATGAGCAGTTCTTC. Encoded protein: CASSVYNNEQFF.

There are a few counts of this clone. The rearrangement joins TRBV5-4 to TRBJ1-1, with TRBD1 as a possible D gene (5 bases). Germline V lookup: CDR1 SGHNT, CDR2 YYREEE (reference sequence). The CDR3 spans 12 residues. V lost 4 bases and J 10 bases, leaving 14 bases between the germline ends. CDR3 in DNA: TGTGCCAGCAGCCTGGATGCAGGGCGAGCTTTCTTT. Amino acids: CASSLDAGRAFF.

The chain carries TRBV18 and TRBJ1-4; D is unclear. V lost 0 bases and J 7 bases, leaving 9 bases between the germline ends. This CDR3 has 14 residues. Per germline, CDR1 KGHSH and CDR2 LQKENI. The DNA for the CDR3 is TGTGCCAGCTCACCACCGAGCCAGTTTGAAAAACTGTTTTTT. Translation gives CASSPPSQFEKLFF.

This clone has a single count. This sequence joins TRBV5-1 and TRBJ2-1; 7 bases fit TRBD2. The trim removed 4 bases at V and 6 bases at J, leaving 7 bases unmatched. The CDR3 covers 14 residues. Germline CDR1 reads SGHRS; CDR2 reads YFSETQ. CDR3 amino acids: CASSISGVPNEQFF. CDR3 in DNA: TGCGCCAGCAGCATCAGCGGGGTACCCAATGAGCAGTTCTTC.

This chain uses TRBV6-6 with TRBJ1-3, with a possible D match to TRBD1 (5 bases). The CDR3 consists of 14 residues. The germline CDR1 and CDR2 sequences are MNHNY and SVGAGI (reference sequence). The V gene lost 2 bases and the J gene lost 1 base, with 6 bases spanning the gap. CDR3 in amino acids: CASSYGGSGNTIYF. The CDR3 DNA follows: TGTGCCAGCAGTTACGGGGGTTCTGGAAACACCATATATTTT.

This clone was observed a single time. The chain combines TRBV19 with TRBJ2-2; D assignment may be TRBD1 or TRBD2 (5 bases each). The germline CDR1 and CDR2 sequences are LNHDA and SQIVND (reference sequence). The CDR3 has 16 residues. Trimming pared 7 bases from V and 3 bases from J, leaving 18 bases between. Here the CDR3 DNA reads TGTGCCAGTACCGACAAGGCCTTGGGGGACACCGGGGAGCTGTTTTTT. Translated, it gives CASTDKALGDTGELFF.

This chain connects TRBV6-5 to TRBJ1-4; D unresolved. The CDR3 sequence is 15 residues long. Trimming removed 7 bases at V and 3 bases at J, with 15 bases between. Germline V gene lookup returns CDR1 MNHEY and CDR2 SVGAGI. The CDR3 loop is CASTPKGFANEKLFF. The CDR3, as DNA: TGTGCCAGCACCCCGAAGGGTTTCGCTAATGAAAAACTGTTTTTT.

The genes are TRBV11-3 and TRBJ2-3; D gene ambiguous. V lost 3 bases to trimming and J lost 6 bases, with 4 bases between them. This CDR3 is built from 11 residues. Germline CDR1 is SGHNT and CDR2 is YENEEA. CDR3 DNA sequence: TGTGCCAGCAGCTTGGCGGATACGCAGTATTTT. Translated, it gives CASSLADTQYF.

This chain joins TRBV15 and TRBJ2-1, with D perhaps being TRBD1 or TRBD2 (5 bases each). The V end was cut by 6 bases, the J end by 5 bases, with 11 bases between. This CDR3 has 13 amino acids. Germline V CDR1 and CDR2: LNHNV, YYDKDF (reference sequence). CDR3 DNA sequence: TGTGCCACCAGGGGGTGGGGGAACAATGAGCAGTTCTTC. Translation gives CATRGWGNNEQFF. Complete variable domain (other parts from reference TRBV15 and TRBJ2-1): DAMVIQNPRYQVTQFGKPVTLSCSQTLNHNVMYWYQQKSSQAPKLLFHYYDKDFNNEADTPDNFQSRRPNTSFCFLDIRSPGLGDTAMYLCATRGWGNNEQFFGPGTRLTVL.